This T cell receptor beta chain derives from a study of beta chain features in type 1 diabetes. Study-wide background: On cell yields, gender and age, patients and healthy donors were similar.

CD45RO/CCR7/CD25/CD127/CD95/CD27 staining was used to isolate CD4+ naive, central memory, regulatory and stem cell-like memory cells by sorting. In germline, CDR1 is SGHTA, CDR2 FQGTGA. With V trimmed by 4 bases and J by 0 bases, 6 bases remained unmatched. This CDR3 has 16 amino acids. All of the isolated RNA was reverse transcribed, so expressed TCRB transcripts were sequenced. It was found that naive, central memory and regulatory T cell samples averaged around 3.5 million reads. Clones were read by immunoSEQ multiplex PCR, and TCRdb kept only the in-frame ones, dropping some. The data contain under 350,000 clones, 13% to 15% of them singletons. Study conclusions and caveats: Researchers report that Type 1 diabetes patients had moderately but significantly shorter TCRB CDR3s across all four CD4+ subsets. Cells expressing TCR highly could be over-represented by cDNA sequencing.

This clone turned up a few times. Antigen unknown. The V gene is TRBV7-3, the J gene TRBJ1-5; TRBD1 aligns across 7 bases. Sequencing was performed on naive CD4+ T cells from blood. The TCR comes from a man aged 30 to 45 with type 1 diabetes. The chain's CDR3 is CASSSDREISNQPQHF. The CDR3 DNA reads TGTGCCAGCAGCTCAGACAGGGAGATTAGCAATCAGCCCCAGCATTTT.